The entry below gives a single TCR beta chain sequence along with its context. The entry originates in a study of T cell responses to AZD1222 COVID-19 vaccine. Using immunoSEQ multiplex PCR, the repertoire was profiled, and TCRdb retains in-frame clones only, with some absent. Here the sample spans roughly 190,000 clones, roughly 92% being singletons. The V segment lost 1 base and the J segment 11 bases; nucleotides outside the gene matches: 8. CDR1 and CDR2 (germline): GTSNPN, SVGIG (reference sequence). The CDR3 consists of 13 residues. V usage is TRBV30 and J usage is TRBJ2-7, with 10 bases fitting TRBD2. Sequencing used peripheral blood, obtained 28 days after the second AZD1222 dose. This receptor was identified in an adult who received the AZD1222 COVID-19 vaccine. CDR3 DNA: TGTGCCTGGAGTGAAGAGCGGGAGGGCCCGAAGTACTTC. It specifies CAWSEEREGPKYF.